This T cell receptor beta chain was sequenced during a study of T cell repertoires in MIS-A myocarditis (dated by TCRdb to between 2021 and 2022). Amplification of TCRbeta CDR3 regions relied on the immunoSEQ bias-controlled multiplex PCR, followed by high-throughput sequencing. The authors' analysis ran thus. CDR3 sequences were collapsed and filtered by the immunoSEQ vendor pipeline to quantify abundance and frequency of each unique TCRbeta CDR3. Dominant CDR3 amino acid sequences were clustered with SARS-CoV-2-specific ImmuneCODE TCRbeta sequences by CD-HIT at a 90% global sequence identity threshold. A clone was classed as hyperexpanded at a frequency of 0.1 to 1 and as large at a frequency of 0.01 to 0.1. The CDR3 amino acid sequences and the V and J gene assignments of the dominant clones were confirmed with MiXCR. The R stringdist package was used to calculate Levenshtein distances between the patient clonotypes and the ImmuneCODE hits. TCRdb's version of the immuneACCESS table is confined to in-frame rearrangements and falls short of the full clone set. An unresolved V gene accounts for under half of the shortfall where checked; the remainder is of unknown origin. V, J and clone size reflect that table, while D and trimming were determined from the DNA. The sample table contains 14,000 to 15,000 clones; only one count was recorded for around 74% of them. In total, the top ten clones hold under 75% of the sample.

The QIAamp DNA FFPE kit was used to extract genomic DNA from formalin-fixed paraffin-embedded autopsy tissue. The germline V gene supplies CDR1 KGHDR and CDR2 SFDVKD. V and J are truncated by 3 bases and 3 bases respectively, leaving an intervening sequence of 12 bases. Its CDR3 holds 15 amino acids, cysteine through phenylalanine. The kept DNA is CDR3 alone, 45 bases in frame from the first base. To note about this clone: It has no known antigen specificity. No much larger clonotype is one base removed from it; base qualities were not supplied.

This receptor was taken from a man in his late teens or twenties with fulminant myocarditis from multisystem inflammatory syndrome in adults (MIS-A) after COVID-19. The chain was built from TRBV24-1 and TRBJ2-3, with the D gene too uncertain to name. The sample comprised left ventricle heart tissue obtained at autopsy. What the cell subset or site label conveys for this sample: cardiac tissue sample (left or right ventricle, interventricular septum, or pericardium). At the DNA level, the sequence is TGTGCCACCAGTGATACCCCAGATGGGACAGATACGCAGTATTTT. It translates to CATSDTPDGTDTQYF.